This TCR beta chain emerged from a study of blood T cell repertoires in COVID-19. In the study overall: PBMCs, B-cell-depleted T cells, or T cells provided the cDNA or gDNA that made up the material.

As for this clone: At the DNA level, this CDR3 is encoded by other sequences in the same sample as well.

This table comes from immunoSEQ multiplex PCR, and its TCRdb copy is limited to in-frame clones, with some not included. The sample holds 300,000 to 400,000 clones; approximately 88% are singletons and the top ten take about 5%. The CDR3 contains 12 residues. Between the trimmed V and J ends, which lost 3 bases and 7 bases, there was a span of 8 bases. From germline, CDR1 is KGHSH and CDR2 LQKENI. The clonotype originates from a man aged 30-40 years who had recovered from COVID-19. The sequencing input was PBMCs or T cells enriched from blood (not recorded which). The V and J genes are TRBV18 and TRBJ2-3, with D possibly TRBD2 on 5 matching bases. The chain's CDR3 is CASSPGANTQYF. CDR3 coding DNA: TGTGCCAGCTCACCGGGAGCGAATACGCAGTATTTT.